The text below deals with one T cell receptor (beta chain). Its matching antigen is unknown. With 2 bases removed from V and 11 bases from J, the gap between germline ends came to 12 bases. This CDR3 spans 12 amino acids. Germline V CDR1 and CDR2: MNHNY, SVGAGI (reference sequence). The sample comes from a study of T-cell memory formation after mild COVID-19. Study-wide findings and caveats: Second-wave clones reaching peak frequency on day 37 lacked confirmed SARS-CoV-2 specificity. Clones that contracted from day 15 to 85 had balanced CD4/CD8; later expanders were CD4+ biased. The appearance of some responding clones in pre-infection memory suggested that cross-reactive memory joined.

Barcoded TCR alpha and TCR beta cDNA libraries with UMIs came from 5'RACE using constant-segment primers. TCRdb re-called the 5' RACE reads with MiXCR, one entry per CDR3 protein. The data show 200,000 to 300,000 distinct CDR3 sequences, 8% to 10% seen once. Material for sequencing was PBMCs or a T cell subset sorted from them (not recorded which). The chain recombines TRBV6-6 with TRBJ1-1; D gene uncertain. The receptor was isolated from a man between 18 and 35 years old who had mild COVID-19 (a few samples of this study predate the infection). Cell type and time point are not known. CDR3 amino acids: CASSYAEVSAFF. The CDR3, as DNA: TGTGCCAGCAGTTACGCCGAAGTTTCGGCTTTCTTT.